This T cell receptor beta chain was observed in a study of control samples from healthy donors and cancer patients. TCRdb's copy holds only in-frame clones and misses some; the assay was immunoSEQ multiplex PCR. Here the sample spans approximately 100,000 clones, around nine tenths being singletons. Germline V CDR1 and CDR2: SEHNR, FQNEAQ (reference sequence). V was shortened by 5 bases and J by 5 bases, with 15 bases between the two germline ends. The CDR3 has 14 residues. The chain has TRBV7-9 and TRBJ2-5; D perhaps matches TRBD1 (6 bases). The specimen sequenced was blood. The receptor was isolated from a man aged 25-45 years in good health. DNA of the CDR3: TGTGCCAGCAGCACCTACAGGGATGAGGAGACCCAGTACTTC. Protein product: CASSTYRDEETQYF.